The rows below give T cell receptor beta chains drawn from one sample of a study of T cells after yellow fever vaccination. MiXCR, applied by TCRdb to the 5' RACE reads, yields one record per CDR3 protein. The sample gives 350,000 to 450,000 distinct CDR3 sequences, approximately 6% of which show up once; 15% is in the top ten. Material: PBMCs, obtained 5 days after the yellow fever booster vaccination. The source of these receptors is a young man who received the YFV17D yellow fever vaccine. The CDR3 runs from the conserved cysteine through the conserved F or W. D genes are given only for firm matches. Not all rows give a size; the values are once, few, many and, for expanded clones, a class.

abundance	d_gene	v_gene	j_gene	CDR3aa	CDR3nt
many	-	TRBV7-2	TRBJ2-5	CASGSTSQTQYF	TGTGCCAGCGGCTCGACTAGTCAGACCCAGTACTTC
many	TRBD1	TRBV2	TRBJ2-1	CASAPDRGEQFF	TGTGCCAGCGCCCCCGACAGGGGGGAGCAGTTCTTC
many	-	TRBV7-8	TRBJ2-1	CASSAPWRQEGNEQFF	TGTGCCAGCAGCGCACCTTGGCGGCAAGAAGGGAATGAGCAGTTCTTC
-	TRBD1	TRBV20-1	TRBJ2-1	CSVPGQGNEQFF	TGCAGTGTTCCGGGACAGGGAAATGAGCAGTTCTTC
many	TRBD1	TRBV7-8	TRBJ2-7	CASSPPSGTGYEQYF	TGTGCCAGCAGCCCCCCTTCCGGGACAGGGTACGAGCAGTACTTC
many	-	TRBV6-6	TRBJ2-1	CASAGLGLNEQFF	TGTGCCAGCGCGGGATTAGGCCTGAATGAGCAGTTCTTC
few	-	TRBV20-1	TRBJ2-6	CSALPGAGANVLTF	TGCAGTGCTCTCCCGGGGGCAGGGGCCAACGTCCTGACTTTC
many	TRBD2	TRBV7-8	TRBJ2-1	CASSWTAGLAASNEQFF	TGTGCCAGCAGCTGGACGGCGGGACTAGCGGCTTCCAATGAGCAGTTCTTC
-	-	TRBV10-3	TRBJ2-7	CAIMGTEEGSSYEQYF	TGTGCCATCATGGGGACCGAGGAGGGGAGCTCCTACGAGCAGTACTTC
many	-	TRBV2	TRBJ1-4	CASSAEASLFF	TGTGCCAGCAGTGCGGAGGCCAGTCTGTTTTTT
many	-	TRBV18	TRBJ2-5	CASSPRQEETQYF	TGTGCCAGCTCACCACGACAGGAAGAGACCCAGTACTTC
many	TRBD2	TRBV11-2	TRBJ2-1	CASSLVSLTSGIRASYNEQFF	TGTGCCAGCAGCTTAGTTAGTTTGACTAGCGGGATCAGAGCTTCCTACAATGAGCAGTTCTTC
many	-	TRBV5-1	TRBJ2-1	CASSQPGGSVHNEQFF	TGCGCCAGCAGCCAACCGGGGGGCTCTGTACACAATGAGCAGTTCTTC
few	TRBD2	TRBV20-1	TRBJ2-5	CSADGGGSGPDQETQYF	TGCAGTGCCGACGGCGGGGGTAGCGGACCTGACCAAGAGACCCAGTACTTC
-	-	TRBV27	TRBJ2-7	CASSLASEFDEQYF	TGTGCCAGCAGTTTGGCGTCGGAGTTCGACGAGCAGTACTTC
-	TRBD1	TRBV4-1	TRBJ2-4	CASSQPTSGTGQNIQYF	TGCGCCAGCAGCCAACCAACGTCCGGGACAGGGCAAAACATTCAGTACTTC
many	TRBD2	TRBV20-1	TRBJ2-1	CSATQSTSGSGNEQFF	TGCAGTGCTACCCAATCGACTAGCGGGAGCGGGAATGAGCAGTTCTTC
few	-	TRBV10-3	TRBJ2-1	CAISWTAYNEQFF	TGTGCCATCAGCTGGACAGCCTACAATGAGCAGTTCTTC
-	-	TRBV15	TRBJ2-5	CATSRPPLRSGQETQYF	TGTGCCACCAGCAGACCACCCCTCCGGAGCGGTCAAGAGACCCAGTACTTC
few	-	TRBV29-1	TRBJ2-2	CSGDASTGELFF	TGCAGCGGAGATGCGAGCACCGGGGAGCTGTTTTTT
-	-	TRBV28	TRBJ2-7	CASSFEAGDYEQYF	TGTGCCAGCAGTTTTGAGGCCGGCGACTACGAGCAGTACTTC
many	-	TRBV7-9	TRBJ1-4	CASSHGREKEKLFF	TGTGCCAGCAGCCACGGCCGAGAAAAAGAAAAACTGTTTTTT
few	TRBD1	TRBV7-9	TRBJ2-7	CASSFGTGKKEQYF	TGTGCCAGCAGCTTCGGGACAGGAAAGAAGGAGCAGTACTTC
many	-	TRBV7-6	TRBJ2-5	CASSTQAGQETQYF	TGTGCCAGCAGCACTCAGGCTGGCCAAGAGACCCAGTACTTC
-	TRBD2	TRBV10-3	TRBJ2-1	CAIGGLAGGVYNEQFF	TGTGCCATCGGTGGACTAGCGGGAGGAGTTTACAATGAGCAGTTCTTC
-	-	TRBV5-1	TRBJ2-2	CASSLWGGSSTGELFF	TGCGCCAGCAGCTTGTGGGGAGGTTCCTCTACCGGGGAGCTGTTTTTT
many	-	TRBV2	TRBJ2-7	CASSSSRVPYF	TGTGCCAGCAGTTCCTCCCGGGTGCCGTACTTC
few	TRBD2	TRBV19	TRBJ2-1	CASSRTSGIVNEQFF	TGTGCCAGTAGTAGGACTAGCGGGATAGTCAATGAGCAGTTCTTC
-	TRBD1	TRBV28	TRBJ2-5	CASTPGGGETQYF	TGTGCCAGCACCCCAGGGGGCGGAGAGACCCAGTACTTC